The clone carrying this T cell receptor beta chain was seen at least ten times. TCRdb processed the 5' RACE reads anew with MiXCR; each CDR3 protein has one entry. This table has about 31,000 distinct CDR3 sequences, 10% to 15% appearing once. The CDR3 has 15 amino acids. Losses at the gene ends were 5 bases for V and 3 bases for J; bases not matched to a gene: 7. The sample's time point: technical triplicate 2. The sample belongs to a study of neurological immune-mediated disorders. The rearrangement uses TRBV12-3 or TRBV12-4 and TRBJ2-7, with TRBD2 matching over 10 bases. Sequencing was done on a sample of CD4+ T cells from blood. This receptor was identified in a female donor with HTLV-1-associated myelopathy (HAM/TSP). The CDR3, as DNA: TGTGCCAGCAGTCCTACTAGCGGGAATATCTACGAGCAGTACTTC. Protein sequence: CASSPTSGNIYEQYF.